This TCR beta chain came from a study of blood T cell repertoires in COVID-19 (dated by TCRdb to between 2020 and 2021). A note on the overall study: Collaborator samples came from the United States, Italy and Spain and covered acute and convalescent phases of COVID-19. The material from the prospective study consisted of cDNA or gDNA derived from T cells, B-cell-depleted T cells, or PBMCs. Deeply sampled blood TCRbeta repertoires from subjects exposed to, actively infected with, or recovered from COVID-19 were included in the dataset. The repertoires were released in a freely available public database meant as a resource for research on the immune response to SARS-CoV-2. Samples were obtained from the ongoing ImmuneRACE study (first 160 participants) and from some 1,300 subjects provided by 6 global collaborators. A de-identified subject ID, COVID-19 status, age in years and sex were almost always included in the sample metadata. HLA class I and class II types, where available, came from metadata supplied by the sample provider rather than from assay-based typing. Overall study outcomes, separate from this receptor: The quantity of clinical and demographic metadata differed by source and by participant and was supplied without curation.

Collaborating institutions collected whole blood in K2EDTA tubes following their own protocols. For TCRbeta analysis, collaborator samples were shipped as frozen whole blood, as isolated PBMCs, or as DNA extracted from either sample type. Comments on this clone: Its cognate antigen has yet to be identified. No base quality values were provided; no much bigger clone lies one nucleotide off.

TCRbeta CDR3 regions were amplified from genomic DNA by means of the immunoSEQ Assay, a bias-controlled multiplex PCR. Per the authors' processing: The number of nucleated cells in each sample was estimated by amplification of reference gene primers within the assay. To quantify the absolute abundance of each unique TCRbeta CDR3 rearrangement, sequence reads were collapsed and filtered. For each sample, productive Simpson clonality was calculated as the square root of Simpson's diversity index across productive rearrangements. This immuneACCESS table, as held by TCRdb, lists in-frame sequences with V and J called but not all clones. Of the missing ones, under half trace to an unresolved V gene in checked studies; the others have no known cause. D and trimming were read from the DNA, whereas the V and J calls and clone size are those reported in that table. The sample table records fewer than 55,000 clones; around 90% of these occur just once. The ten largest clones capture roughly 3% of the sample.

Including the terminal cysteine and phenylalanine, the CDR3 comprises 14 residues. CDR3 DNA only is kept here, 42 bases in frame from base 1. CDR1 and CDR2 (SGHNT, YYREEE) derive from the germline V gene (reference sequence). V loses 0 bases of germline sequence and J loses 2 bases, and the interval between the two ends is 7 bases. The source is a middle-aged man with active COVID-19. This sequence uses TRBV5-4 and TRBJ2-3; TRBD1 could be the D gene, as 5 bases match. Sequencing input: peripheral blood. This receptor has the CDR3 CASSLGQTTDTQYF. The nucleotide sequence is given as TGTGCCAGCAGCTTGGGACAGACCACAGATACGCAGTATTTT.